Presented here are 12 T cell receptor beta chains from one specimen sequenced in a study of blood T cell repertoires in COVID-19. Profiled with immunoSEQ multiplex PCR; TCRdb holds only in-frame clones, not every one. The table records about 250,000 clones, around four fifths of them present only once. Sequencing was done on a sample of peripheral blood. All receptors derive from a woman in her 70s with acute or convalescent COVID-19.

The chain joins TRBV7-8 to TRBJ2-3; 8 bases match TRBD1. With 3 bases clipped from V and 3 bases from J, the junction kept 2 bases outside the gene matches. Per germline, CDR1 SGHVS and CDR2 FQNEAQ. This CDR3 region has 14 residues. CDR3 sequence reads: CASSFGQGTDTQYF. CDR3 DNA sequence: TGTGCCAGCAGCTTCGGACAGGGTACAGATACGCAGTATTTT.

This clone came up once. The chain has TRBV7-2 and TRBJ2-5, with 15 bases matching TRBD2. CDR1 and CDR2 (germline): SGHTA, FQGNSA. Germline trimming cut 5 bases from V and 5 bases from J; bases unmatched to any gene: 15. The CDR3 contains 19 residues. Here the CDR3 reads CASSIRPGLAGGSRETQYF. DNA for the CDR3: TGTGCCAGCAGCATAAGACCGGGACTAGCGGGGGGTTCTAGGGAGACCCAGTACTTC.

This chain links TRBV27 with TRBJ1-6; D unresolved. Germline-derived CDR1 and CDR2 are MNHEY and SMNVEV (reference sequence). This CDR3 has 12 residues. Trimming stripped 6 bases from V and 6 bases from J, with 6 bases between. DNA of the CDR3: TGTGCCAGCAGAGTCGGTAATTCACCCCTCCACTTT. Encoded protein: CASRVGNSPLHF.

In its sample, this clone was seen a few times. The chain combines TRBV7-2 with TRBJ1-5; no reliable D call. Germline-derived CDR1 and CDR2 are SGHTA and FQGNSA. CDR3 size: 14 residues. Trimming took off 1 base at V and 4 bases at J, with 8 bases between the two ends. CDR3 sequence (DNA): TGTGCCAGCAGCTTAGGGTCTATTAATCAGCCCCAGCATTTT. Its protein product is CASSLGSINQPQHF.

The rearrangement uses TRBV14 and TRBJ2-3; the D gene is possibly TRBD2 (5 bases). V lost 4 bases to trimming and J lost 2 bases, with 10 bases between them. Germline V gene data show CDR1 as SGHDN and CDR2 as FVKESK. CDR3 length: 14 amino acids. For the CDR3, the DNA is TGTGCCAGCAGCCGAGGGCAGCTCACAGATACGCAGTATTTT. This translates into CASSRGQLTDTQYF.

The J gene is TRBJ1-1, the V gene TRBV7-6, with 11 bases identical to TRBD1. J was trimmed by 4 bases and V by 4 bases; bases with no gene match: 5. Germline V gene data show CDR1 as SGHVS and CDR2 as FNYEAQ. CDR3 length: 15 residues. This CDR3 is CASSSGQGASTEAFF. The CDR3 DNA reads as TGTGCCAGCAGCTCTGGACAGGGGGCAAGCACTGAAGCTTTCTTT.

The chain employs TRBV19 and TRBJ1-5; TRBD1 matches 7 bases. The germline V gene has CDR1 LNHDA and CDR2 SQIVND (reference sequence). With V trimmed by 4 bases and J by 0 bases, 6 bases remained unmatched. This CDR3 region has 16 residues. The chain's CDR3 is CASSRGTANSNQPQHF. The DNA for the CDR3 is TGTGCCAGTAGTAGGGGGACAGCTAATAGCAATCAGCCCCAGCATTTT.

For this clone: This same CDR3 is encoded by further DNA sequences in the sample. The V gene is TRBV29-1, the J gene TRBJ2-7; D possibly corresponds to TRBD2 (6 bases). The germline gives CDR1 SQVTM, CDR2 ANQGSEA. The CDR3 sequence is 11 residues long. V gave up 4 bases and J gave up 4 bases, with 8 bases separating them. CDR3: CSVAGTYEQYF. The DNA of the CDR3 is TGCAGCGTTGCTGGGACTTACGAGCAGTACTTC.

The V call is TRBV6-4, the J call TRBJ2-5, with TRBD2 matching over 13 bases. The CDR3 contains 14 residues. V lost 3 bases to trimming and J lost 6 bases; unmatched junction nucleotides: 1. CDR1 and CDR2 (germline): MRHNA, SNTAGT. The chain's CDR3 is CASSELAGGKTQYF. In nucleotides, the CDR3 is TGTGCCAGCAGTGAACTAGCGGGGGGGAAGACCCAGTACTTC.

V and J are TRBV5-1 and TRBJ1-5; D perhaps matches TRBD1 (5 bases). Between the trimmed V and J ends, which lost 1 base and 5 bases, there was a span of 10 bases. Looked up from germline, CDR1 is SGHRS and CDR2 is YFSETQ. The CDR3 has 14 residues. This CDR3 is CASSLRQQYQPQHF. The CDR3 region has the DNA TGCGCCAGCAGCTTGCGACAGCAGTATCAGCCCCAGCATTTT.

This clone has just a few counts. CDR3 nucleotide sequence: TGTGCCAGCAGCCACAACCGGGACTATCTCACAGATACGCAGTATTTT. Translation gives CASSHNRDYLTDTQYF. This sequence joins TRBV3-1 (or the pseudogene TRBV3-2) and TRBJ2-3; TRBD2 matches 7 bases. The germline V gene has CDR1 LGHDT and CDR2 YNNKEL (reference sequence). J was trimmed by 2 bases and V by 3 bases; bases with no gene match: 8. There are 16 residues in the CDR3.

V and J are TRBV11-3 and TRBJ1-2; 9 nucleotides align to TRBD1. The CDR3 length is 13 residues. The germline V gene has CDR1 SGHNT and CDR2 YENEEA. Trimming removed 3 bases from V and 7 bases from J; junction bases left unmatched: 3. The CDR3 bases are TGTGCCAGCAGCTTCCGGACAGGGGCTGGCTACACCTTC. It is translated as CASSFRTGAGYTF.